This passage covers 10 T cell receptor beta chains from one sample sequenced in a study of T cell responses to AZD1222 COVID-19 vaccine. The protocol was immunoSEQ multiplex PCR, while the TCRdb copy is restricted to in-frame clones and leaves out a portion. The sample lists 90,000 to 120,000 clones, approximately 88% occurring once. This material consisted of peripheral blood, taken on day 0 of AZD1222 vaccination. These receptors originate from an adult in good health.

The chain joins TRBV30 to TRBJ1-2; possibly TRBD1 for D (5 bases). CDR1 GTSNPN and CDR2 SVGIG come from the germline V gene (reference sequence). V gave up 2 bases and J gave up 5 bases, with 15 bases separating them. The CDR3 extends over 14 amino acids. CDR3 residues: CAWSSPGTGYGYTF. DNA for the CDR3: TGTGCCTGGAGTTCGCCTGGGACTGGGTATGGCTACACCTTC.

This chain uses TRBV24-1 with TRBJ2-5, with D unclear. The CDR3 sequence is 13 residues long. Trimming pared 5 bases from V and 2 bases from J, leaving 8 bases between. Germline V gene data show CDR1 as KGHDR and CDR2 as SFDVKD. The CDR3 protein is CATSGQPQETQYF. The CDR3 DNA is TGTGCCACCAGTGGTCAGCCTCAAGAGACCCAGTACTTC.

The chain employs TRBV5-5 and TRBJ2-3; 8 positions match TRBD1. With V trimmed by 0 bases and J by 2 bases, 8 bases remained unmatched. This CDR3 has 17 amino acids. Germline V gene lookup returns CDR1 SGHKS and CDR2 YYEKEE (reference sequence). The CDR3 nucleotides are TGTGCCAGCAGCTTGGGGCAGGGGGCGAAAAACACAGATACGCAGTATTTT. This sequence encodes CASSLGQGAKNTDTQYF.

This clone showed up just once. The V gene is TRBV5-1, the J gene TRBJ1-2, with D uncertain. Trimming pared 0 bases from V and 4 bases from J, leaving 10 bases between. CDR3 length: 14 residues. Germline V gene data show CDR1 as SGHRS and CDR2 as YFSETQ. Here the CDR3 DNA reads TGCGCCAGCAGCTTGGTCGCCAGTGGCTATGGCTACACCTTC. It is translated as CASSLVASGYGYTF.

The chain is built from TRBV27 and TRBJ1-5, with 9 positions matching TRBD1. CDR3 size: 15 residues. V lost 4 bases, J lost 6 bases, and 7 bases stayed unmatched. The V gene's germline CDR1 is MNHEY and CDR2 SMNVEV (reference sequence). CDR3 in amino acids: CASSSTGQGSQPQHF. The CDR3 nucleotides are TGTGCCAGCAGTTCAACGGGACAGGGCAGTCAGCCCCAGCATTTT.

The CDR3 loop is CASSLGNEGVGYNEQFF. In DNA, the CDR3 is TGTGCCAGCAGCTTGGGAAATGAGGGAGTAGGCTACAATGAGCAGTTCTTC. The V call is TRBV5-6, the J call TRBJ2-1, with D perhaps matching TRBD2 (5 bases). V was shortened by 0 bases and J by 3 bases, with 16 bases between the two germline ends. Germline-derived CDR1 and CDR2 are SGHDT and YYEEEE. This CDR3 is built from 17 residues.

The rearrangement uses TRBV5-4 and TRBJ2-7; 9 bases line up with TRBD1. The junction had 6 bases not matched to a gene; V was cut back by 5 bases and J by 6 bases. Germline values: CDR1 SGHNT, CDR2 YYREEE (reference sequence). This CDR3 has 13 amino acids. DNA of the CDR3: TGTGCCAGCAGTCGGGACAGGGTTGGCGAGCAGTACTTC. This codes for CASSRDRVGEQYF.

The CDR3 sequence is CASSSGGLGQYF. CDR3 bases: TGTGCCAGCAGTTCAGGAGGGCTCGGGCAGTACTTC. This chain connects TRBV6-2 or TRBV6-3 to TRBJ2-7; possibly TRBD2 for D (6 bases). Germline V gene sequence: CDR1 MNHEY, CDR2 SVGEGT. The CDR3 has 12 residues. V gave up 4 bases and J gave up 9 bases, with 13 bases separating them.

This clone appeared once. The rearrangement links TRBV12-3 or TRBV12-4 to TRBJ1-3; D gene ambiguous. This CDR3 has 11 residues. V lost 3 bases, J lost 5 bases, and 2 bases lay in between. The CDR3 nucleotides read TGTGCCAGCAGTTTCAGAAACACCATATATTTT. Protein: CASSFRNTIYF.

This sequence joins TRBV6-6 and TRBJ2-1; 9 bases fit TRBD1. The germline gives CDR1 MNHNY, CDR2 SVGAGI (reference sequence). Trimming took 2 bases from V and 4 from J; bases not matched to a gene: 3. The CDR3 sequence is 15 residues long. Here the CDR3 DNA reads TGTGCCAGCAGTTACCTACAGGGGGCGTACAATGAGCAGTTCTTC. This gives the protein CASSYLQGAYNEQFF.